This T cell receptor (beta chain) is drawn from a study of radiotherapy plus CTLA-4 blockade in lung cancer. Study background: Of all patients, approximately 17% responded objectively and approximately 31% showed disease control. Study findings and constraints: TCR clones from tumors expanded in blood after radiotherapy plus ipilimumab.

Method: immunoSEQ multiplex PCR; TCRdb's copy keeps in-frame clones and lacks some. The sample holds tens of thousands of clones, approximately 82% seen once. The V and J ends lost 6 bases and 4 bases, in that order; junction bases with no gene match: 17. From germline, CDR1 is MDHEN and CDR2 SYDVKM. The CDR3 spans 17 residues. As concerns this clone: The antigen remains undetermined.

Enrolled patients, whose metastatic non-small-cell lung cancer was chemo-refractory, received focal radiation plus CTLA-4 blockade with ipilimumab. This sample comprised peripheral blood, obtained from a patient treated with radiotherapy plus ipilimumab. The chain carries TRBV28 and TRBJ2-5, with 7 nucleotides matching TRBD2. The receptor was isolated from a human donor with non-small cell lung cancer that progressed on radiotherapy plus ipilimumab. The CDR3 loop is CASRGRPGAGVPETQYF. The CDR3 DNA reads TGTGCCAGCAGGGGACGTCCGGGTGCGGGAGTCCCAGAGACCCAGTACTTC.